This T cell receptor beta chain was retrieved from a study of blood T cell repertoires in COVID-19. Study at large: Researchers got acute and convalescent COVID-19 samples from the United States, Italy and Spain. Sources were T cells, B-cell-depleted T cells, or PBMCs; the material itself was cDNA or gDNA.

This clone was observed a few times. In the original workflow: For nucleated cells, counts were estimated from reference gene primer amplification. The repertoire was sequenced with immunoSEQ multiplex PCR; TCRdb's copy has only in-frame clones and lacks some. V and J calls plus clone size are reproduced from that table; the DNA served to infer D and trimming. Here the sample spans roughly 100,000 clones, around 79% being singletons. The CDR3 has 15 residues. Germline trimming cut 7 bases from V and 5 bases from J; bases unmatched to any gene: 10. Germline assignment: CDR1 SEHNR and CDR2 FQNEAQ (reference sequence).

This TCR was sampled from a man aged 70-80 years with active or convalescent COVID-19. Sequencing used peripheral blood. The chain joins TRBV7-9 to TRBJ2-2, with 7 bases identical to TRBD1. The DNA for the CDR3 is TGTGCCAGCATTCCAGAGACAGGGCGGACCGGGGAGCTGTTTTTT. This encodes CASIPETGRTGELFF.